This T cell receptor beta chain was retrieved from a study of cytomegalovirus exposure and HLA in healthy donors. V lost 6 bases to trimming and J lost 3 bases, with 17 bases between them. This CDR3 is 15 amino acids long. Germline V lookup: CDR1 MNHEY, CDR2 SMNVEV (reference sequence). 60 Vbeta and 13 Jbeta primers were used in PCR. Repertoires were generated with immunoSEQ multiplex PCR, while TCRdb's copy carries only in-frame clones and drops some. Among about 130,000 clones, about 10% were seen once, and the ten largest hold under 6%. The chain recombines TRBV27 with TRBJ2-5; a weak D match, TRBD1 (5 bases). The TCR sequence derives from a woman aged 18-35 years in good health and CMV-seropositive. The sequencing input was PBMCs. The CDR3 sequence is CASRRSETAEETQYF. The CDR3, as DNA: TGTGCCAGCAGACGTAGTGAGACAGCTGAAGAGACCCAGTACTTC.